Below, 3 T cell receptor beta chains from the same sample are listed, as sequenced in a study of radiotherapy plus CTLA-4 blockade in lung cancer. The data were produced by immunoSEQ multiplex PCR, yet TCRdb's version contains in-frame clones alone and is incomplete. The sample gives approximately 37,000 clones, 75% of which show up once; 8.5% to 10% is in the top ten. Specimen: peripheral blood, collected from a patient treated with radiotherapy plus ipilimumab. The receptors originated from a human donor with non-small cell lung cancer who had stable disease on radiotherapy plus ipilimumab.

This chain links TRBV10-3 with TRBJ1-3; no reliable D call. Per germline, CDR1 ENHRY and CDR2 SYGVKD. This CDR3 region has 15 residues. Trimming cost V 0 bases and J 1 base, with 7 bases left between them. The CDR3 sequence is CAISESQPSGNTIYF. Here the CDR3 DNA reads TGTGCCATCAGTGAGTCACAACCGTCTGGAAACACCATATATTTT.

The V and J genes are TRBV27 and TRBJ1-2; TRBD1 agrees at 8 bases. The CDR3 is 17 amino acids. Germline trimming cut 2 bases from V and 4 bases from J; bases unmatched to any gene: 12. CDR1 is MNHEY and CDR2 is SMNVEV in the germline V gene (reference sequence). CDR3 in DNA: TGTGCCAGCAGTTTAGGGGGACAGGCCACTCTTCTCTATGGCTACACCTTC. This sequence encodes CASSLGGQATLLYGYTF.

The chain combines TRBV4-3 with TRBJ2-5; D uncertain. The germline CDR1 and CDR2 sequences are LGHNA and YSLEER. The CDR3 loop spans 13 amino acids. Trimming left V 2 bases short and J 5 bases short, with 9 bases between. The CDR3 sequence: CASSQSIRETQYF. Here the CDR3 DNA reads TGCGCCAGCAGCCAAAGTATTCGGGAGACCCAGTACTTC.